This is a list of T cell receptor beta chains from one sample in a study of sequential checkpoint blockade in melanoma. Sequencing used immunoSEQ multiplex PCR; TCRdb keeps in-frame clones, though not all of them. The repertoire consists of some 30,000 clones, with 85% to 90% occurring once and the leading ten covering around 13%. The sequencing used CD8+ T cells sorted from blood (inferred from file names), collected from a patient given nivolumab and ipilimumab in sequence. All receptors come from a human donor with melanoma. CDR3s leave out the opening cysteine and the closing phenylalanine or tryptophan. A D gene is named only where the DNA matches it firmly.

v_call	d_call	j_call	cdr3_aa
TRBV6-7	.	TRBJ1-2	ASSCFKESSEAEDYGYT
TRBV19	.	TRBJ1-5	ASSISEQPQH
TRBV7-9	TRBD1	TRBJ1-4	ASSFGTGDLF
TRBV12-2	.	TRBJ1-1	ASRLVMSHRNTEAF
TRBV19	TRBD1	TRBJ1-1	ASSPPTGVANTEAF
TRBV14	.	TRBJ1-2	ASSPKGVWYYGYT
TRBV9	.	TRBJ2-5	ASSHEGRLSGWSQETQY
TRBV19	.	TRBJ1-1	ASSMSPNTEAF
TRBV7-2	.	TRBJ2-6	ASSLLASGANVLT
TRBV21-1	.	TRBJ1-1	ARKEYRGLNTEAF
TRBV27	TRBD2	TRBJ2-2	ASKSWAGVGGELF
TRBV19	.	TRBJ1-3	ASSLLAGTSSGNTIY
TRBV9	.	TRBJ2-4	ASSEQGWGKNIQY
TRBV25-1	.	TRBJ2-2	ASGIRGTGELF
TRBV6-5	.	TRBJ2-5	ASSLGGIQETQY
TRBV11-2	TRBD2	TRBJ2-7	ASSLTPDSGRVPYEQY
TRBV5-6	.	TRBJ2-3	ASSLSRGYRTDTQY
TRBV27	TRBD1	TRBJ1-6	ASSLWGTAPLH
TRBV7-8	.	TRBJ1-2	ASSLTGNPDGYT
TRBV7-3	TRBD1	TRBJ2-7	ASSLLLSGTGGEQY
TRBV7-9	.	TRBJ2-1	ASRSPLYNEQF
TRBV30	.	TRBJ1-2	AWREAGDINGYT
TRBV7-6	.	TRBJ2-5	ASSSLEETQY
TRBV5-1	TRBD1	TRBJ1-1	ASSSTGGLRYTEAF
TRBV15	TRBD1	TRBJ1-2	ATSRHRTGGDGYT
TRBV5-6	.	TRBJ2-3	ASSLTPEGTDTQY
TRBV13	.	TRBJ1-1	ASSRTAMNTEAF
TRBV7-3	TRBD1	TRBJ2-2	ASSSGDRASGELF
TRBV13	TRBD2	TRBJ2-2	ASSWGTSWTTGELF
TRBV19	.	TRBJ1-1	ASSIGGGTEAF